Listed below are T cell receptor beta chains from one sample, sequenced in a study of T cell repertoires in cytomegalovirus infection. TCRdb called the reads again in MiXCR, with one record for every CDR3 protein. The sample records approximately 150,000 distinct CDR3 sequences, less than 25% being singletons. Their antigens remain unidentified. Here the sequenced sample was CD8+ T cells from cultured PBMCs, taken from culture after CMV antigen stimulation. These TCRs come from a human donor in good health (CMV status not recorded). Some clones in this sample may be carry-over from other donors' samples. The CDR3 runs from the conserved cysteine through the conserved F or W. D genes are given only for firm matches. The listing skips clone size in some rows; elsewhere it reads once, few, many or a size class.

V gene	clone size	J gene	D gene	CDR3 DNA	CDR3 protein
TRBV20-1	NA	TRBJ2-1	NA	TGCAGTGCTAGACCGAGGGGAGTCCCCGAGCAGTTCTTC	CSARPRGVPEQFF
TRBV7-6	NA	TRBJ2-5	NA	TGTGCCAGCACTTCGCAAGAGACCCAGTACTTC	CASTSQETQYF
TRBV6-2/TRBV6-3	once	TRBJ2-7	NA	TGTGCCAGCATAGGTGTGGTGACCTACGAGCAGTACTTC	CASIGVVTYEQYF
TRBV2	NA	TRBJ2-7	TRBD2	TGTGCCAGCATCCCTCGGCAGGGACTAGATCCCTACGAGCAGTACTTC	CASIPRQGLDPYEQYF
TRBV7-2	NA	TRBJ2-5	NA	TGTGCCAGCAGCTTAAACGGCCGCGAGACCCAGTACTTC	CASSLNGRETQYF
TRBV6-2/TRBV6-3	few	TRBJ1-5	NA	TGTGCCAGCAGTTACTCGAGGACTCGCGCGAGCCGATATCAGCCCCAGCATTTT	CASSYSRTRASRYQPQHF
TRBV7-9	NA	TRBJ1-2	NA	TGTGCCAGCAGCAAACCGGGACCAGCTAACTATGGCTACACCTTC	CASSKPGPANYGYTF
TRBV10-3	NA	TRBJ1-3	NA	TGTGCCATCAGTGAGGACACCAATGGAAACACCATATATTTT	CAISEDTNGNTIYF
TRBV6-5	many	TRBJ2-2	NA	TGTGCCAGCAGTTACTCTATAAAAAACACCGGGGAGCTGTTTTTT	CASSYSIKNTGELFF
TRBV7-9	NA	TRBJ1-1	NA	TGTGCCAGCAGCATAGTAACTCGTGGAGCTTTCTTT	CASSIVTRGAFF
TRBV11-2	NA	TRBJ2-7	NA	TGTGCCAGCAGCTCCTTTACAGGTCCGGGGCAGTACTTC	CASSSFTGPGQYF
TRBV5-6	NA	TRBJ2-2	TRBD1	TGTGCCAGCAGCCCTATGACAGGGGAACACACCGGGGAGCTGTTTTTT	CASSPMTGEHTGELFF
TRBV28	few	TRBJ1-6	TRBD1	TGTGCCAGCAGTTTGTCCGGGACAGGGAATTCACCCCTCCACTTT	CASSLSGTGNSPLHF
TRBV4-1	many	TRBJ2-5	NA	TGCGCCAGCAGCCATTCGGAGACCCAGTACTTC	CASSHSETQYF
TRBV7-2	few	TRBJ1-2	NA	TGTGCCAGCAGGACAGTTAACTATGGCTACACCTTC	CASRTVNYGYTF
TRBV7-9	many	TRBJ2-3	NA	TGTGCCAGCAGCTTAGACTACGGGACAGATACGCAGTATTTT	CASSLDYGTDTQYF
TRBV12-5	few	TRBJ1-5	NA	TGTGCTAGTGGTTCCGTGGGTCAGCCCCAGCATTTT	CASGSVGQPQHF
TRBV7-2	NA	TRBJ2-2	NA	TGTGCCAGCAGCTTCGACCTTACAACGACCAGACGGCGCGGGGAGCTGTTTTTT	CASSFDLTTTRRRGELFF
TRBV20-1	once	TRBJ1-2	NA	TGCAGTGCTAGAAAGAGCAGGGGCGAGGGGTATGGCTACACCTTC	CSARKSRGEGYGYTF
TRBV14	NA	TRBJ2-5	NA	TGTGCCAGCAGCCCGGATGATAGCTCAAAGGGGACCCAGTACTTC	CASSPDDSSKGTQYF
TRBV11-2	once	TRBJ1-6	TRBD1	TGTGCCAGCAGCTCTCTAACGGGGACAGGGGGCCGGAATTCACCCCTCCACTTT	CASSSLTGTGGRNSPLHF
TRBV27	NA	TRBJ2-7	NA	TGTGCCAGCAGTATGGTAAGCTCTACCTTTTACGAGCAGTACTTC	CASSMVSSTFYEQYF
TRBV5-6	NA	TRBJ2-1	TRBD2	TGTGCCAGCAGCTTGGGCGGGGGGGCCTATGAGCAGTTCTTC	CASSLGGGAYEQFF
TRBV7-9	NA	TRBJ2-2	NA	TGTGCCAGCAGCGGAGGGACCCTATCGAACACCGGGGAGCTGTTTTTT	CASSGGTLSNTGELFF
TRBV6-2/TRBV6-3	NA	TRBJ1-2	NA	TGTGCCAGCAGTTTCCCCCCGGACACCTCGTCGCGCTACACCTTC	CASSFPPDTSSRYTF
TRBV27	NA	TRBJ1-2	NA	TGTGCCAGCAGTTTCCAGGGAATTCGGGGCTACACCTTC	CASSFQGIRGYTF
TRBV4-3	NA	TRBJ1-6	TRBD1	TGCGCCAGCAGCCAAGAGGGACAGGGCATTTCACCCCTCCACTTT	CASSQEGQGISPLHF
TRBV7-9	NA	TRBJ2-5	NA	TGTGCCAGCAGCTTAGTTAGCCGAAGGGTCGTGGAGACCCAGTACTTC	CASSLVSRRVVETQYF
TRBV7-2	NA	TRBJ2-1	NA	TGTGCCAGCAGCCCAGGGGCGGGAGAGCAGTTCTTC	CASSPGAGEQFF
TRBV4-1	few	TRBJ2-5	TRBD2	TGCGCCAGCAGCCAAAGGTCTAGCGGGGGGGCCGGAGTCGAGACCCAGTACTTC	CASSQRSSGGAGVETQYF
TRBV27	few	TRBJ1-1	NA	TGTGCCAGCAGTTTGCCGGGCCGTGGGGCTTTCTTT	CASSLPGRGAFF